The T cell receptor (beta chain) under discussion was sequenced for a study of OX40 agonist ivuxolimab in advanced cancers. Study-level results: Normalized T-cell clonal expansion was also low in some nonresponders.

The germline V and J ends were trimmed by 6 bases and 15 bases, with 18 bases remaining between them. Germline V gene sequence: CDR1 MDHEN, CDR2 SYDVKM. The CDR3 sequence is 12 residues long. As concerns this clone: Its matching antigen is unknown.

Clones were sequenced by immunoSEQ multiplex PCR, and TCRdb holds only the in-frame ones, with some missing. The sample carries approximately 70,000 clones, 82% recorded once. This material consisted of CD4+ or CD8+ T cells sorted from blood, taken in a trial of the OX40 agonist ivuxolimab. The rearrangement links TRBV28 to TRBJ2-1; D might be TRBD1 (6 bases). The sequence derives from an adult with an advanced solid tumor such as melanoma, head and neck, liver or kidney cancer. DNA for the CDR3: TGTGCCAGCAGCAGAACGGACAGCCAAAGGTTCTTC. It translates to CASSRTDSQRFF.